This T cell receptor beta chain was retrieved from a study of shared clonotypes between healthy human individuals. The V end lost 0 bases, the J end lost 4 bases, and 10 bases lay between the germline ends. The CDR3 sequence is 16 residues long. CDR1 is LGHNA, CDR2 YSLEER, per germline. Note on this clone: What it binds is unknown.

For every subset, genomic DNA was evenly distributed across several immunoSEQ plates. Only in-frame clones appear in the TCRdb table, and some are missing; sequencing was by immunoSEQ multiplex PCR. The sample has some 490,000 clones; almost 80% are singletons. General study results and limits: Blood was the sole source, and tissue repertoires probably differ.

The sample comprised PBMCs. This TCR was recovered from a woman aged 40 to 55 in good health. Some clones in this sample may be carry-over from other donors' samples. The chain links TRBV4-3 to TRBJ2-6; D call uncertain. CDR3 DNA sequence: TGCGCCAGCAGCCAAGAGGCCCCCCCCGGGGCCAACGTCCTGACTTTC. It yields the protein CASSQEAPPGANVLTF.